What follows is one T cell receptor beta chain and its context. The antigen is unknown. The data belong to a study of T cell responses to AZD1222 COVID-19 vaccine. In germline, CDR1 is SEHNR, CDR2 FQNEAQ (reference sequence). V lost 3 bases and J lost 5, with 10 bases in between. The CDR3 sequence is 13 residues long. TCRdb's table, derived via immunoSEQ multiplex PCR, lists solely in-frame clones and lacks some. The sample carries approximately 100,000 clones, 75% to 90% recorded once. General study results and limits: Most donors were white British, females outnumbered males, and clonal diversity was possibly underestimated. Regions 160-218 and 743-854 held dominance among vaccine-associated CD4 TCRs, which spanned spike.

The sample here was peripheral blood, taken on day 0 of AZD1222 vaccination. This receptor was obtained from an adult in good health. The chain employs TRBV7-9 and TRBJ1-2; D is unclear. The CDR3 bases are TGTGCCAGCAGCTTGTCTCAGGCTTATGGCTACACCTTC. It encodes CASSLSQAYGYTF. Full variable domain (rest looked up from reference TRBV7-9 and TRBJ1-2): DTGVSQNPRHKITKRGQNVTFRCDPISEHNRLYWYRQTLGQGPEFLTYFQNEAQLEKSRLLSDRFSAERPKGSFSTLEIQRTEQGDSAMYLCASSLSQAYGYTFGSGTRLTVV.